This entry is about one T cell receptor beta chain. Its antigen is as yet unknown. Described treatment: oral pan-JAK inhibitor, 5-10 mg twice daily. Germline V lookup: CDR1 LGHNA, CDR2 YSLEER. Trimming cost V 4 bases and J 5 bases, with 12 bases left between them. The CDR3 spans 13 residues. Isolated RNA was reverse transcribed into cDNA used as the sequencing template. The repertoire was sequenced with immunoSEQ multiplex PCR; TCRdb's copy has only in-frame clones and lacks some. This table holds roughly 180,000 clones, around 60% found once. This sample stems from a study of CD8+ T cells in alopecia areata. Study background: Each of the treated patients was given oral tofacitinib, 5 to 10 mg twice daily, for moderate-to-severe alopecia areata. Among treated patients, severity was scored by affected scalp area percentage.

Study results and caveats: Affected lesional scalp, above all in alopecia totalis/universalis, was more clonal than normal scalp. Patients showed less clear TCR sequence sharing than mice, possibly partly because of HLA diversity.

Material: CD4+ T cells sorted from blood, obtained at week 4, from a patient treated with tofacitinib. The V call is TRBV4-3, the J call TRBJ2-7; D gene uncertain. This sequence was found in a human donor with alopecia areata. The CDR3 sequence is CASSRRTADEQYF. The CDR3, as DNA: TGCGCCAGCAGCCGCAGGACCGCGGACGAGCAGTACTTC.